This TCR beta chain comes out of a study of T cell repertoires in cytomegalovirus infection. On the study more broadly: It was recently identified HLA-C-restricted and well-studied HLA-B-restricted CMV epitopes that the study used. A matching HLA type, together with CMV infection, was signaled by public TCR beta signatures. Study outcomes and limitations: Cumulative frequency (of public TCR beta family members) identified carriers of CMV plus the relevant HLA. In two of eight donors, the top clonotype was HLA-C-restricted CMV-specific.

TCRdb independently ran MiXCR on the reads; one entry per CDR3 protein. The table lists approximately 110,000 distinct CDR3 sequences, roughly a third of them singletons. Losses at the gene ends were 9 bases for V and 3 bases for J; bases not matched to a gene: 10. The CDR3 spans 14 residues. CDR1 and CDR2 (germline): MDHEN, SYDVKM. On this clonotype: The antigen is undetermined.

This specimen was CD8+ T cells from cultured PBMCs, taken from culture after CMV antigen stimulation. The TCR comes from a human donor in good health (CMV status not recorded). Some clones in this sample may be carry-over from other donors' samples. This chain uses TRBV28 with TRBJ1-2, with 7 bases that match TRBD1. DNA of the CDR3: TGTGCCAGTCACAGACAGGGATGGGACTATGGCTACACCTTC. Its translation: CASHRQGWDYGYTF.